This note documents a single TCR beta chain sequence. There is no known antigen for this receptor. A junction boundary mismatches the germline segment, possibly from a read error. Sequencing took place on an Illumina HiSeq 2000. Multiplex PCR amplification was used to build the TCR beta chain libraries. High-throughput sequencing was used to analyze the amplified TCR beta chain products. The raw public data were reprocessed by TCRdb itself: fastp quality trimming at Q25, MiXCR clonotype calling, in-frame beta chains only. Each entry merges the rows of one CDR3 protein and shows their most common DNA and genes. The sample contains some 66,000 distinct CDR3 sequences, 57% of them found a single time. Of the sample, roughly 18% falls within the top ten clones. The record originates from a study of breast tumors, draining lymph nodes, adjacent tissues (dated by TCRdb to 2015 to 2016). Regarding the study in general: TCR beta repertoires were compared across tumor, adjacent nontumor tissue and axillary lymph nodes obtained from breast cancer patients. In human breast cancer, the study set out to evaluate how tumor, surrounding tissue and draining lymph node repertoires relate to one another and whether T cells may move between these sites.

The CDR3 contains 14 residues, cysteine and phenylalanine counted. CDR3 DNA only is kept here, 42 bases in frame from base 1. For CDR1 and CDR2, the germline V gene lists MNHNS and SASEGT. Paper-wide results and their limitations: T-cell repertoire diversity in tumors was found to be lower than in lymph nodes but higher than in nontumor tissue, and preferential V and J gene usage was observed. The data were considered consistent with most tumor T cells being derived from the lymph node and subsequently expanding within tumor tissue. In luminal-like breast cancer, tumor and nontumor tissue repertoires resembled each other significantly more than in basal-like breast cancer. The conclusion that tumor T cells originate in lymph nodes was framed as consistent with a hypothesis rather than directly demonstrated.

The TCR was taken from a female donor with breast cancer. Some clones in this sample may be carry-over from other donors' samples. The sequenced material came from breast tumor tissue. This sequence uses TRBV6-1 and TRBJ2-7, and 9 junctional nucleotides match TRBD2. The CDR3 corresponds to CASRASGAENEQYF. The DNA sequence is TGTGCTAGCAGAGCTAGCGGGGCAGAGAACGAGCAGTACTTC.